The present entry profiles one T cell receptor beta chain with its context. These data originate in a study of somatic mutations in cytotoxic T cells in rheumatoid arthritis. Study-wide context: Blood from the patient (approximately 30 ml EDTA) was drawn right after diagnosis, pretreatment.

TCRdb keeps only in-frame clones here, not all; method: immunoSEQ multiplex PCR. The repertoire holds 15,000 to 20,000 clones, with more than 75% as singletons. This CDR3 has 18 amino acids. Per the germline V gene, CDR1 is MGHRA and CDR2 is YSYEKL. V shed 0 bases, J shed 8 bases, and the junction held 12 bases outside the gene matches. This rearrangement joins TRBV4-1 to TRBJ2-1, with 11 positions matching TRBD2. Sequenced: CD8+ T cells sorted from blood. This TCR derives from an adult with rheumatoid arthritis. Written as DNA, the CDR3 is TGCGCCAGCAGCCAAGATCCCACACTAGCGGGAGTCTTCCATGAGCAGTTCTTC. It yields the protein CASSQDPTLAGVFHEQFF.